Shown below are 17 T cell receptor beta chains from a single sample sequenced in a study of Graves' ophthalmopathy and Graves' hyperthyroidism. Amplified material comprised TCR beta CDR3 regions derived from RNA transcripts. The authors performed first-round RT-PCR with HTBI primers and then a second-round multiplex PCR. TCRdb used MiXCR to reprocess the multiplex PCR reads, holding one entry per CDR3 protein. The sample holds about 500,000 distinct CDR3 sequences, 14% seen once. Sequencing input: blood. The receptors shown here come from a woman younger than 45 with Graves' ophthalmopathy.

At least ten counts were recorded for this clonotype. The chain is built from TRBV27 and TRBJ2-4; D unclear. The germline V gene encodes CDR1 MNHEY and CDR2 SMNVEV (reference sequence). The CDR3 spans 13 residues. Trimming left V 3 bases short and J 4 bases short, with 7 bases between. CDR3 nucleotide sequence: TGTGCCAGCAGTTTGGGCCCTAAAAACATTCAGTACTTC. It codes for CASSLGPKNIQYF.

This clonotype occurred many times. This chain uses TRBV29-1 with TRBJ1-1; 11 nucleotides align to TRBD1. The length of the CDR3 is 13 residues. V gave up 0 bases and J gave up 9 bases; unmatched junction bases: 3. Germline V gene data show CDR1 as SQVTM and CDR2 as ANQGSEA. The CDR3 loop is CSVEDRTGGKAFF. In DNA, the CDR3 is TGCAGCGTTGAAGATAGGACAGGGGGCAAAGCTTTCTTT.

This clonotype was counted at least ten times. The V and J genes are TRBV6-1 and TRBJ2-7, with D maybe TRBD1 (5 bases). The CDR3 is 14 amino acids. Deletions cut 4 bases from V and 6 bases from J, with 16 bases between. Germline values: CDR1 MNHNS, CDR2 SASEGT. CDR3 DNA: TGTGCCAGCAGTGTAGGGGTGAGAGACAGCGAGCAGTACTTC. Its translation is CASSVGVRDSEQYF.

This clonotype appeared many times. The chain is built from TRBV6-2 or TRBV6-3 and TRBJ2-7, with D unclear. The germline gives CDR1 MNHEY, CDR2 SVGEGT. V was clipped by 6 bases and J by 2 bases, with 8 bases between them. The CDR3 covers 12 residues. The CDR3 DNA sequence: TGTGCCAGCAGACCCCGGACCTACGAGCAGTACTTC. As protein: CASRPRTYEQYF.

This clonotype has at least ten counts. In nucleotides, the CDR3 is TGTGCCACCAGTACCGGAGACAGGGGGGTCGAGACCCAGTACTTC. Translation: CATSTGDRGVETQYF. The chain couples TRBV15 to TRBJ2-5; TRBD1 matches 9 bases. The junction had 10 bases not matched to a gene; V was cut back by 6 bases and J by 5 bases. CDR3 length equals 15 residues. Germline V gene data show CDR1 as LNHNV and CDR2 as YYDKDF (reference sequence).

This clonotype has at least ten counts. This chain uses TRBV6-1 with TRBJ1-2, with a weak D call TRBD1 (6 bases). Germline assignment: CDR1 MNHNS and CDR2 SASEGT. The length of the CDR3 is 14 residues. V was cut by 4 bases and J by 4 bases, with 13 bases left in between. The CDR3 sequence is CASSGYLGAYGYTF. The CDR3 bases are TGTGCCAGCAGTGGATATCTGGGGGCCTATGGCTACACCTTC.

The chain recombines TRBV3-1 with TRBJ2-7; TRBD2 agrees at 7 bases. V was clipped by 0 bases and J by 1 base; unmatched bases: 6. Per germline, CDR1 LGHDT and CDR2 YNNKEL (reference sequence). This CDR3 region has 16 residues. The CDR3: CASSQDWGLPSYEQYF. The CDR3 region has the DNA TGTGCCAGCAGCCAAGATTGGGGACTACCGTCCTACGAGCAGTACTTC.

This clonotype was recorded at least ten times. The rearrangement uses TRBV12-3 or TRBV12-4 and TRBJ2-5; D not certain. This CDR3 region has 16 residues. The germline V and J ends were trimmed by 0 bases and 0 bases, with 11 bases remaining between them. CDR3 sequence (DNA): TGTGCCAGCAGTTTAGCGTCTGGATGGGACCAAGAGACCCAGTACTTC. This sequence encodes CASSLASGWDQETQYF.

Many counts were recorded for this clonotype. The genes are TRBV12-3 or TRBV12-4 and TRBJ2-7, with 10 bases identical to TRBD1. Trimming at V came to 4 bases and at J to 7 bases, leaving 10 bases not matched to a gene. CDR3 size: 15 residues. This CDR3 reads CASSSPDRGVREQYF. In DNA, the CDR3 is TGTGCCAGCAGTTCCCCGGACAGGGGGGTTAGGGAGCAGTACTTC.

This clonotype was detected ten times or more. The chain employs TRBV19 and TRBJ1-1; D is possibly TRBD1 (5 bases). Looked up from germline, CDR1 is LNHDA and CDR2 is SQIVND (reference sequence). The CDR3 has 15 amino acids. V lost 3 bases to trimming and J lost 5 bases, with 16 bases between them. The CDR3 is CASSIIWVEGTEAFF. CDR3 sequence (DNA): TGTGCCAGTAGTATTATTTGGGTTGAGGGGACTGAAGCTTTCTTT.

This clonotype has at least ten counts. V gene TRBV28 combines with J gene TRBJ1-6; 8 positions agree with TRBD1. This CDR3 contains 15 residues. V gave up 6 bases and J gave up 8 bases; unmatched junction bases: 9. Germline-derived CDR1 and CDR2 are MDHEN and SYDVKM. The CDR3 spells CASRPGQGRYSPLHF. In DNA, the CDR3 is TGTGCCAGCAGACCCGGACAGGGTCGTTATTCACCCCTCCACTTT. The complete variable domain, with remaining parts taken from reference TRBV28 and TRBJ1-6, reads DVKVTQSSRYLVKRTGEKVFLECVQDMDHENMFWYRQDPGLGLRLIYFSYDVKMKEKGDIPEGYSVSREKKERFSLILESASTNQTSMYLCASRPGQGRYSPLHFGNGTRLTVT.

In its sample, this clonotype was seen many times. The chain combines TRBV10-3 with TRBJ1-1, with 7 bases fitting TRBD1. The CDR3 loop spans 14 amino acids. Germline CDR1 and CDR2: ENHRY and SYGVKD. J gave up 2 bases and V 6 bases, and 6 bases lay outside the gene matches. CDR3 region: CAIRGNRGNTEAFF. The CDR3 DNA follows: TGTGCCATCAGGGGAAACAGGGGAAACACTGAAGCTTTCTTT.

This clonotype was detected ten times or more. J is TRBJ1-2 and V is TRBV7-2; D is unresolved. The CDR3 covers 11 residues. From germline, CDR1 is SGHTA and CDR2 FQGNSA. The V gene lost 7 bases and the J gene lost 7 bases, with 10 bases spanning the gap. The CDR3 reads CASKQVLGYTF. The CDR3 DNA sequence: TGTGCCAGCAAGCAGGTTCTTGGCTACACCTTC.

This clonotype was counted many times. The gene calls are TRBV28 and TRBJ1-3; D call uncertain. Trimming left V 7 bases short and J 2 bases short, with 9 bases between. This CDR3 region has 13 residues. Per the germline V gene, CDR1 is MDHEN and CDR2 is SYDVKM. CDR3 DNA: TGTGCCAGCACGCCGGAGGCTGGAAACACCATATATTTT. The encoded protein is CASTPEAGNTIYF.

Regarding this clonotype: A read error is possible here, since a much larger clone lies one base away. This chain connects TRBV11-2 to TRBJ1-1, with D possibly matching TRBD1 (6 bases). This CDR3 spans 16 amino acids. Germline-derived CDR1 and CDR2 are SGHAT and FQNNGV. As DNA, the CDR3 is TGTGCCAGCAGCTCAGGACAGTTTGAGCTTGGCACTGAAACTTTCTTT. Its protein product is CASSSGQFELGTETFF.

The table lists this clonotype with many counts. The V call is TRBV4-1, the J call TRBJ1-5; D uncertain. The CDR3 length is 16 residues. CDR1 is MGHRA and CDR2 is YSYEKL in the germline V gene. Trimming removed 1 base at V and 1 base at J, with 11 bases between. CDR3 sequence: CASSQGPLVSNQPQHF. The CDR3 coding sequence is TGCGCCAGCAGCCAAGGCCCATTGGTAAGCAATCAGCCCCAGCATTTT.

This clonotype was recorded at least ten times. The J gene is TRBJ1-2, the V gene TRBV6-5; TRBD1 agrees at 9 bases. With V trimmed by 2 bases and J by 5 bases, 9 bases remained unmatched. CDR1 is MNHEY and CDR2 is SVGAGI in the germline V gene. The CDR3 covers 16 residues. The CDR3 region is CASSYKKKDRGYGYTF. The CDR3 nucleotides are TGTGCCAGCAGTTACAAGAAAAAGGACAGGGGATATGGCTACACCTTC.